Shown below are 32 T cell receptor beta chains from a single sample sequenced in a study of neurological immune-mediated disorders. TCRdb reprocessed the 5' RACE reads with MiXCR, giving one entry per CDR3 protein. The sample lists tens of thousands of distinct CDR3 sequences; roughly 3.5% were seen once. Sequencing used PBMCs. These receptors were collected from a woman between 50 and 59 years old with multiple sclerosis.

This clonotype was seen at least ten times. The gene calls are TRBV7-9 and TRBJ1-2; 7 bases map to TRBD1. The CDR3 has 16 residues. Germline trimming cut 1 base from V and 4 bases from J; bases unmatched to any gene: 9. Germline V lookup: CDR1 SEHNR, CDR2 FQNEAQ (reference sequence). The CDR3 region is CASSLEETGSSYGYTF. The DNA for the CDR3 is TGTGCCAGCAGCTTAGAAGAGACAGGGAGTAGCTATGGCTACACCTTC.

In its sample, this clonotype was seen many times. The chain has TRBV2 and TRBJ2-7; D perhaps matches TRBD2 (5 bases). Trimming shortened V by 4 bases and J by 3 bases, and 13 bases separated the two germline ends. Germline CDR1 is SNHLY and CDR2 is FYNNEI. This CDR3 has 14 residues. CDR3 sequence reads: CASSVRLKVYEQYF. The CDR3 coding sequence is TGTGCCAGCAGTGTACGACTAAAAGTCTACGAGCAGTACTTC.

This chain joins TRBV2 and TRBJ2-7; no clear D. The CDR3 is 14 amino acids. Looked up from germline, CDR1 is SNHLY and CDR2 is FYNNEI. Trimming took off 3 bases at V and 0 bases at J, with 9 bases between the two ends. Here the CDR3 DNA reads TGTGCCAGCAGTGATCGGCAGATCTCCTACGAGCAGTACTTC. Amino acid sequence: CASSDRQISYEQYF.

This clonotype was seen ten or more times. The chain joins TRBV29-1 to TRBJ2-6, with D possibly matching TRBD2 (6 bases). Germline loops: CDR1 SQVTM, CDR2 ANQGSEA. This CDR3 is 17 amino acids long. V was trimmed by 7 bases and J by 0 bases, leaving 19 bases between them. This CDR3 is CSGRRALTSSGANVLTF. The CDR3 region has the DNA TGCAGCGGTCGCAGGGCCTTGACTAGCTCTGGGGCCAACGTCCTGACTTTC.

This clonotype has a count of ten or more. The chain employs TRBV20-1 and TRBJ1-1; 7 nucleotides align to TRBD1. Germline V gives CDR1 DFQATT, CDR2 SNEGSKA (reference sequence). Germline trimming cut 0 bases from V and 10 bases from J; bases unmatched to any gene: 8. The CDR3 is 13 residues long. CDR3 sequence (DNA): TGCAGTGCTAGAGATGGGCCCAGGGGGAGAGCTTTCTTT. Amino acid sequence: CSARDGPRGRAFF.

The table lists this clonotype with many counts. CDR3 sequence: CSAEDRRGGETQYF. The CDR3 DNA reads TGCAGTGCGGAGGACAGGAGAGGCGGAGAGACCCAGTACTTC. The rearrangement joins TRBV20-1 to TRBJ2-5; 7 bases map to TRBD1. V lost 6 bases, J lost 4 bases, and 11 bases stayed unmatched. The CDR3 runs 14 residues. Germline CDR1 and CDR2: DFQATT and SNEGSKA (reference sequence).

This clonotype was counted at least ten times. The chain recombines TRBV5-1 with TRBJ1-3; 9 positions agree with TRBD1. Germline trimming cut 0 bases from V and 2 bases from J; bases unmatched to any gene: 6. This CDR3 has 17 residues. The V gene's germline CDR1 is SGHRS and CDR2 YFSETQ. CDR3 region: CASSLAYRGRAGNTIYF. CDR3 DNA: TGCGCCAGCAGCTTGGCTTACAGGGGGCGCGCTGGAAACACCATATATTTT.

There are many counts of this clonotype. A junction end diverges from the germline sequence, so it may reflect a read error. The V call is TRBV7-7, the J call TRBJ1-1, with D unresolved. Germline values: CDR1 SSHAT, CDR2 FNYEAQ (reference sequence). The CDR3 loop spans 15 amino acids. DNA of the CDR3: TGTGCTAGCAGCTTATCGAGCCAAACAAACCGGGGAGCTTTCTTT. Translated, it gives CASSLSSQTNRGAFF.

There are many counts of this clonotype. The chain has TRBV27 and TRBJ2-7; no reliable D call. The CDR3 contains 11 residues. Germline V gene sequence: CDR1 MNHEY, CDR2 SMNVEV (reference sequence). Trimming shortened V by 4 bases and J by 2 bases, and 3 bases separated the two germline ends. The CDR3: CASSSTYEQYF. CDR3 DNA sequence: TGTGCCAGCAGTTCCACCTACGAGCAGTACTTC.

This clonotype was detected many times. The chain is built from TRBV12-3 or TRBV12-4 and TRBJ2-5; 10 positions match TRBD2. The CDR3 runs 14 residues. V lost 3 bases and J lost 5; bases outside the gene matches: 3. The CDR3 spells CASSFTSGVETQYF. The DNA for the CDR3 is TGTGCCAGCAGTTTTACTAGCGGGGTGGAGACCCAGTACTTC.

This clonotype was recorded a few times. This may be a read error, as it is one base from a much larger clone. This chain joins TRBV7-6 and TRBJ1-6, with D maybe TRBD1 (5 bases). The CDR3 is made up of 15 amino acids. The germline V gene has CDR1 SGHVS and CDR2 FNYEAQ. With 3 bases removed from V and 8 bases from J, the gap between germline ends came to 14 bases. The chain's CDR3 is CASSFQRKGHSPLHF. The CDR3, as DNA: TGTGCCAGCAGCTTCCAGAGGAAGGGACATTCACCCCTCCACTTT. The variable domain in full, with the rest retrieved from reference TRBV7-6 and TRBJ1-6, is GAGVSQSPRYKVTKRGQDVALRCDPISGHVSLYWYRQALGQGPEFLTYFNYEAQQDKSGLPNDRFSAERPEGSISTLTIQRTEQRDSAMYRCASSFQRKGHSPLHFGNGTRLTVT.

At least ten counts were recorded for this clonotype. The chain couples TRBV7-9 to TRBJ2-1; D tentatively fits TRBD1 or TRBD2 (6 bases each). The germline V and J ends were trimmed by 4 bases and 8 bases, with 9 bases remaining between them. CDR3 length: 12 amino acids. Looked up from germline, CDR1 is SEHNR and CDR2 is FQNEAQ (reference sequence). DNA of the CDR3: TGTGCCAGCAGCTCCGGGGGCTATGAGCAGTTCTTC. Its translation is CASSSGGYEQFF. Using reference TRBV7-9 and TRBJ2-1 for the parts outside the CDR3, the full variable domain is DTGVSQNPRHKITKRGQNVTFRCDPISEHNRLYWYRQTLGQGPEFLTYFQNEAQLEKSRLLSDRFSAERPKGSFSTLEIQRTEQGDSAMYLCASSSGGYEQFFGPGTRLTVL.

This clonotype occurred many times. The chain joins TRBV7-2 to TRBJ1-5; D is unclear. Trimming took off 1 base at V and 3 bases at J, with 13 bases between the two ends. Germline CDR1 reads SGHTA; CDR2 reads FQGNSA. The CDR3 runs to 16 residues. The CDR3 spells CASSLESGRTNQPQHF. The CDR3 DNA sequence: TGTGCCAGCAGCTTAGAATCGGGCCGAACCAATCAGCCCCAGCATTTT.

There are many counts of this clonotype. The chain employs TRBV20-1 and TRBJ2-3, with 12 bases identical to TRBD2. The V gene's germline CDR1 is DFQATT and CDR2 SNEGSKA (reference sequence). The CDR3 covers 15 residues. V shed 6 bases, J shed 7 bases, and the junction held 11 bases outside the gene matches. CDR3 DNA sequence: TGCAGTGCCCAGAAGCCTAGCGGGGGGGCGAATACGCAGTATTTT. This translates into CSAQKPSGGANTQYF.

This clonotype was counted ten times or more. The chain couples TRBV4-1 to TRBJ2-7, with D perhaps matching TRBD2 (5 bases). Trimming pared 2 bases from V and 2 bases from J, leaving 16 bases between. The CDR3 extends over 16 amino acids. The germline V gene encodes CDR1 MGHRA and CDR2 YSYEKL. DNA for the CDR3: TGCGCCAGCAGCCAATCCGCCCGGACTGATCCCTACGAGCAGTACTTC. As protein: CASSQSARTDPYEQYF.

This clonotype was seen only a few times. The V and J genes are TRBV4-3 and TRBJ2-7; D is perhaps TRBD1 (5 bases). The CDR3 loop spans 15 amino acids. V lost 0 bases to trimming and J lost 4 bases, with 13 bases between them. Germline values: CDR1 LGHNA, CDR2 YSLEER. The CDR3: CASSQDPGLGYEQYF. As DNA, the CDR3 is TGCGCCAGCAGCCAAGATCCAGGGTTAGGGTACGAGCAGTACTTC.

This clonotype showed up many times. The chain combines TRBV4-3 with TRBJ2-3; 8 nucleotides align to TRBD2. The germline V gene encodes CDR1 LGHNA and CDR2 YSLEER. After removal of 0 bases from V and 2 bases from J, the junction contained 7 bases not matched to a gene. This CDR3 contains 17 residues. CDR3 sequence reads: CASSQDRGGGPTDTQYF. CDR3 sequence (DNA): TGCGCCAGCAGCCAAGATCGGGGCGGGGGGCCCACAGATACGCAGTATTTT.

This clonotype was found many times. The J gene is TRBJ2-7, the V gene TRBV20-1, with TRBD1 matching 10 bases. V shed 3 bases and J 5 bases; nucleotides not matched to a gene: 4. The CDR3 runs to 13 residues. Germline CDR1 reads DFQATT; CDR2 reads SNEGSKA (reference sequence). CDR3 loop: CSARGTGDNEQYF. In DNA form, the CDR3 reads TGCAGTGCTAGGGGGACAGGGGACAACGAGCAGTACTTC.

This clonotype was counted many times. The V call is TRBV12-3 or TRBV12-4, the J call TRBJ2-5; D may be TRBD1 (7 bases). The CDR3 length is 14 residues. V dropped 8 bases and J dropped 4 bases, with 17 bases sitting between them. Here the CDR3 reads CASVWQGGGETQYF. CDR3 in DNA: TGTGCCAGCGTTTGGCAGGGGGGAGGAGAGACCCAGTACTTC.

This clonotype was detected many times. The chain has TRBV5-1 and TRBJ1-1; unclear D gene. CDR1 is SGHRS, CDR2 YFSETQ, per germline. V lost 4 bases to trimming and J lost 1 base, with 11 bases between them. CDR3 length: 14 residues. In nucleotides, the CDR3 is TGCGCCAGCAGCGTGGAAGCCCAGAACACTGAAGCTTTCTTT. Translation: CASSVEAQNTEAFF.

This clonotype was recorded at least ten times. This chain uses TRBV4-1 with TRBJ2-4; TRBD2 matches 10 bases. The trim removed 4 bases at V and 6 bases at J, leaving 6 bases unmatched. There are 15 residues in the CDR3. CDR1 and CDR2 from the germline V gene are MGHRA and YSYEKL. The CDR3 bases are TGCGCCAGCAGCCTAACTAGCGGGGCTTCAAACATTCAGTACTTC. As protein: CASSLTSGASNIQYF.

Many counts were recorded for this clonotype. J is TRBJ2-5 and V is TRBV20-1; a possible D gene is TRBD2 (5 bases). This CDR3 is 13 amino acids long. V was trimmed by 3 bases and J by 0 bases, leaving 8 bases between them. Germline CDR1 DFQATT, CDR2 SNEGSKA (reference sequence). CDR3 bases: TGCAGTGCTAGCTCCGGGAACCAAGAGACCCAGTACTTC. This sequence encodes CSASSGNQETQYF.

This clonotype occurred many times. The CDR3 sequence is CASSYSMWGTGNTIYF. In nucleotides, the CDR3 is TGTGCCAGCAGTTACTCGATGTGGGGGACTGGAAACACCATATATTTT. The chain is built from TRBV6-6 and TRBJ1-3, with a tentative D call TRBD1 (5 bases). V gave up 0 bases and J gave up 2 bases, with 11 bases separating them. The CDR3 length is 16 residues. Germline V gene lookup returns CDR1 MNHNY and CDR2 SVGAGI (reference sequence).

This clonotype was observed many times. This chain joins TRBV29-1 and TRBJ1-2; D might be TRBD1 (6 bases). This CDR3 region has 13 residues. Germline lookup yields CDR1 SQVTM and CDR2 ANQGSEA. Trimming removed 3 bases from V and 3 bases from J, with 11 bases in between. CDR3 region: CSVDSGVHYGYTF. DNA of the CDR3: TGCAGCGTTGATTCAGGGGTTCACTATGGCTACACCTTC.

Ten or more counts support this clonotype. V and J are TRBV6-6 and TRBJ1-5, with unresolved D. The CDR3 consists of 13 residues. Between the trimmed V and J ends, which lost 2 bases and 4 bases, there was a span of 6 bases. Germline V gives CDR1 MNHNY, CDR2 SVGAGI (reference sequence). The CDR3 DNA reads TGTGCCAGCAGTTACGCAGTGAATCAGCCCCAGCATTTT. It specifies CASSYAVNQPQHF.

Many counts were recorded for this clonotype. The chain is built from TRBV12-3 or TRBV12-4 and TRBJ2-7; D is unresolved. The V end lost 8 bases, the J end lost 0 bases, and 11 bases lay between the germline ends. There are 13 residues in the CDR3. CDR3 region: CASGTGSSYEQYF. Here the CDR3 DNA reads TGTGCCAGCGGAACCGGGTCCTCCTACGAGCAGTACTTC.

Many counts were recorded for this clonotype. V and J are TRBV9 and TRBJ2-2; 9 positions agree with TRBD1. Germline V gene data show CDR1 as SGDLS and CDR2 as YYNGEE. The CDR3 contains 16 residues. Unmatched junction bases numbered 5, after V lost 2 bases and J lost 3 bases. In nucleotides, the CDR3 is TGTGCCAGCAGCGTTACAGGGGGCGCGGACACCGGGGAGCTGTTTTTT. Its translation is CASSVTGGADTGELFF.

This clonotype showed up many times. CDR3 nucleotides: TGTGCCAGCAGCTTATTAAACCTGCAGTACTTC. Protein sequence: CASSLLNLQYF. This rearrangement joins TRBV7-8 to TRBJ2-7; D call uncertain. Per germline, CDR1 SGHVS and CDR2 FQNEAQ. Trimming removed 2 bases from V and 9 bases from J, with 8 bases in between. The CDR3 has 11 residues.

This clonotype was seen many times. The chain has TRBV18 and TRBJ1-1; D unresolved. The CDR3 is 13 amino acids. The V and J ends lost 1 base and 0 bases respectively, with 3 bases between them. CDR1 is KGHSH, CDR2 LQKENI, per germline. The CDR3 spells CASSPQLNTEAFF. In DNA form, the CDR3 reads TGTGCCAGCTCACCACAGCTGAACACTGAAGCTTTCTTT. Looking up the rest from reference TRBV18 and TRBJ1-1 gives the full variable domain: NAGVMQNPRHLVRRRGQEARLRCSPMKGHSHVYWYRQLPEEGLKFMVYLQKENIIDESGMPKERFSAEFPKEGPSILRIQQVVRGDSAAYFCASSPQLNTEAFFGQGTRLTVV.

A word on this clonotype: Compared with germline, one end of the junction differs, possibly owing to a read error. This rearrangement joins TRBV7-7 to TRBJ2-7, with 8 bases fitting TRBD2. The CDR3 spans 13 residues. Germline V gives CDR1 SSHAT, CDR2 FNYEAQ (reference sequence). CDR3 sequence: CASSSGLANEQYF. The CDR3 nucleotides read TGTGCTAGCAGCTCCGGACTAGCCAACGAGCAGTACTTC.

This clonotype came up many times. J is TRBJ1-5 and V is TRBV3-1; 7 bases align to TRBD1. V shed 4 bases, J shed 3 bases, and the junction held 6 bases outside the gene matches. The CDR3 spans 15 residues. CDR1 is LGHDT, CDR2 YNNKEL, per germline (reference sequence). CDR3 coding DNA: TGTGCCAGCAGCCGGGATGACAGGGTCAATCAGCCCCAGCATTTT. This codes for CASSRDDRVNQPQHF.

Many counts were recorded for this clonotype. The chain couples TRBV5-1 to TRBJ1-2; D not resolved. CDR1 SGHRS and CDR2 YFSETQ come from the germline V gene. V dropped 0 bases and J dropped 8 bases, with 11 bases sitting between them. The CDR3 has 13 amino acids. The DNA of the CDR3 is TGCGCCAGCAGCTTGGGCTCCGAGGGAGGCTACACCTTC. Its translation: CASSLGSEGGYTF.